These 17 T cell receptor beta chains share one sample of origin, sequenced in a study of technical replicates of blood from a handful of donors. TCRdb's table, derived via immunoSEQ multiplex PCR, lists solely in-frame clones and lacks some. This table holds roughly 76,000 clones, more than 90% found once. Sequenced sample: T cells isolated from PBMCs. All receptors come from a human donor in good health. Some clones in this sample may be carry-over from other donors' samples.

The table lists this clone with a count of one. CDR3 nucleotides: TGTGCCAGCAGCGGGAATTCACAGGGGCGCTATGGCTACACCTTC. Protein sequence: CASSGNSQGRYGYTF. The rearrangement links TRBV6-1 to TRBJ1-2; 7 nucleotides agree with TRBD1. This CDR3 has 15 residues. V gave up 6 bases and J gave up 4 bases; unmatched junction bases: 11. CDR1 is MNHNS, CDR2 SASEGT, per germline.

This rearrangement joins TRBV6-5 to TRBJ2-7; maybe TRBD1 (5 bases). The CDR3 has 13 residues. The germline V and J ends were trimmed by 6 bases and 4 bases, with 13 bases remaining between them. Germline CDR1 MNHEY, CDR2 SVGAGI. The CDR3 bases are TGTGCCAGCAGGCCAGGGTATTGGTACGAGCAGTACTTC. Translation gives CASRPGYWYEQYF.

This chain connects TRBV6-1 to TRBJ2-7; 9 bases are a match to TRBD2. V lost 7 bases to trimming and J lost 6 bases; unmatched junction nucleotides: 13. The CDR3 spans 15 residues. Germline values: CDR1 MNHNS, CDR2 SASEGT. CDR3 nucleotide sequence: TGTGCCAGCACCGCCATAGCGGGAGAAAAACCCGAGCAGTACTTC. Translation: CASTAIAGEKPEQYF.

The chain links TRBV20-1 to TRBJ2-7, with unresolved D. The CDR3 has 11 residues. Germline V gene lookup returns CDR1 DFQATT and CDR2 SNEGSKA (reference sequence). The V end was cut by 5 bases, the J end by 5 bases, with 10 bases between. The CDR3 DNA sequence: TGCAGTGCTCTAAAGCTTAACGAGCAGTACTTC. This encodes CSALKLNEQYF.

This sequence joins TRBV10-3 and TRBJ2-2; 9 nucleotides agree with TRBD2. Germline loops: CDR1 ENHRY, CDR2 SYGVKD. CDR3 size: 15 residues. The V gene end was trimmed by 5 bases and the J gene end by 4 bases; junction bases not matched to a gene: 5. As DNA, the CDR3 is TGTGCCATCAGTCCGCTAGCGGGAAGCACCGGGGAGCTGTTTTTT. As protein: CAISPLAGSTGELFF.

The gene calls are TRBV7-2 and TRBJ2-7; the match to TRBD2 covers 10 bases. This CDR3 has 15 residues. The junction had 4 bases not matched to a gene; V was cut back by 5 bases and J by 0 bases. Germline V gene data show CDR1 as SGHTA and CDR2 as FQGNSA. The CDR3 sequence: CASSPGLASSYEQYF. The CDR3 bases are TGTGCCAGCAGCCCGGGACTAGCGAGCTCCTACGAGCAGTACTTC.

The chain is built from TRBV28 and TRBJ2-1, with TRBD2 matching over 10 bases. J gave up 3 bases and V 7 bases, and 6 bases lay outside the gene matches. Germline-derived CDR1 and CDR2 are MDHEN and SYDVKM. The CDR3 loop spans 15 amino acids. DNA of the CDR3: TGTGCCAGCACCCCCCTAGCGGGGGTCTACAATGAGCAGTTCTTC. This encodes CASTPLAGVYNEQFF.

The chain uses TRBV4-2 and TRBJ2-1, with a possible D match to TRBD2 (6 bases). V was pared by 3 bases and J by 2 bases, with 14 bases between. This CDR3 has 16 residues. The germline V gene encodes CDR1 LGHNA and CDR2 YNFKEQ. For the CDR3, the DNA is TGTGCCAGCAGCCAGGATTACGGGACTCCCTACAATGAGCAGTTCTTC. Amino acid sequence: CASSQDYGTPYNEQFF.

The J gene is TRBJ1-5, the V gene TRBV6-1; 8 bases map to TRBD1. CDR1 is MNHNS, CDR2 SASEGT, per germline. V was clipped by 2 bases and J by 2 bases; unmatched bases: 5. The CDR3 covers 16 residues. This chain's CDR3 is CASSERQGPGNQPQHF. The CDR3 DNA is TGTGCCAGCAGTGAACGACAGGGGCCGGGCAATCAGCCCCAGCATTTT.

The chain couples TRBV5-1 to TRBJ1-2, with D tentatively TRBD1 (5 bases). This CDR3 region has 14 residues. Germline-derived CDR1 and CDR2 are SGHRS and YFSETQ. V lost 4 bases, J lost 1 base, and 11 bases lay in between. The CDR3 DNA reads as TGCGCCAGCAGCGGGGTGACAGATAACTATGGCTACACCTTC. Amino acid sequence: CASSGVTDNYGYTF.

This chain links TRBV9 with TRBJ1-1; D may be TRBD1 (6 bases). Germline V gene lookup returns CDR1 SGDLS and CDR2 YYNGEE. V was clipped by 4 bases and J by 4 bases, with 17 bases between them. The CDR3 length is 15 residues. The CDR3 DNA follows: TGTGCCAGCAGCCAAGGTACAGGGCCGGCCACTGAAGCTTTCTTT. This codes for CASSQGTGPATEAFF.

The chain recombines TRBV7-2 with TRBJ2-1; TRBD2 matches at 11 bases. This CDR3 comprises 15 residues. The trim removed 5 bases at V and 4 bases at J, leaving 4 bases unmatched. Germline CDR1 is SGHTA and CDR2 is FQGNSA. The DNA for the CDR3 is TGTGCCAGCAGCCTAAGACTAGCGGGATACAATGAGCAGTTCTTC. Protein product: CASSLRLAGYNEQFF.

This clone was recorded only once. V and J are TRBV7-8 and TRBJ2-1; TRBD2 agrees at 11 bases. CDR3 length equals 15 residues. Germline loops: CDR1 SGHVS, CDR2 FQNEAQ. V lost 1 base to trimming and J lost 4 bases; unmatched junction nucleotides: 0. The CDR3 reads CASSLGLAGYNEQFF. The CDR3 nucleotides are TGTGCCAGCAGCTTAGGACTAGCGGGGTACAATGAGCAGTTCTTC.

V gene TRBV2 combines with J gene TRBJ2-1; D ambiguous. Between the trimmed V and J ends, which lost 9 bases and 8 bases, there was a span of 20 bases. Germline-derived CDR1 and CDR2 are SNHLY and FYNNEI. This CDR3 region has 14 residues. The CDR3 DNA is TGTGCCAGTAAGCTAGGCCCCGACTTCGATGAGCAGTTCTTC. This gives the protein CASKLGPDFDEQFF.

This chain connects TRBV7-9 to TRBJ2-5, with 10 positions matching TRBD2. Germline V gene lookup returns CDR1 SEHNR and CDR2 FQNEAQ (reference sequence). J was trimmed by 5 bases and V by 5 bases; bases with no gene match: 14. There are 17 residues in the CDR3. The DNA of the CDR3 is TGTGCCAGCAGCCACCTAGCGGGAGAGGGGTTTTGGGAGACCCAGTACTTC. It codes for CASSHLAGEGFWETQYF.

V usage is TRBV11-2 and J usage is TRBJ1-3; D remains unclear. The CDR3 has 14 amino acids. CDR1 and CDR2 from the germline V gene are SGHAT and FQNNGV. Trimming removed 1 base from V and 4 bases from J, with 8 bases in between. CDR3 coding DNA: TGTGCCAGCAGCTTAGTGGCATCCGGAAACACCATATATTTT. This codes for CASSLVASGNTIYF.

Details on this clone: The same CDR3 is also encoded by other DNA sequences in this sample. The genes are TRBV6-4 and TRBJ1-2; 7 nucleotides line up with TRBD1. The CDR3 has 13 amino acids. Germline V lookup: CDR1 MRHNA, CDR2 SNTAGT. The V gene end was trimmed by 5 bases and the J gene end by 8 bases; junction bases not matched to a gene: 8. CDR3 loop: CASSLQGKDGYTF. For the CDR3, the DNA is TGTGCCAGCAGTCTACAGGGGAAGGACGGCTACACCTTC.